The 19 T cell receptor beta chains reported below all come from one sample, sequenced in a study of CD8+CD57+ T cells in acquired aplastic anemia. Researchers used genomic DNA as the template to profile TCR beta VDJ and CDR3. A single record per CDR3 protein comes from TCRdb applying MiXCR to the reads. The sample records around 430,000 distinct CDR3 sequences, around 32% being singletons. An expansion of CD8+CD57+ cells by flow cytometry had been shown in patients chosen for sequencing. The specimen was sorted CD4+, CD8+, or CD8+CD57+ T cells (not recorded which) from PBMCs. These receptors all stem from a human donor with aplastic anemia.

There are many counts of this clonotype. The missing conserved phenylalanine or tryptophan at the end of this CDR3 makes a read error likely. It is unclear where the CDR3 begins or ends on the DNA, so no DNA is shown, and the CDR3 is as TCRdb lists it. The gene calls are TRBV24-1 and TRBJ1-1; the tabulated D call, TRBD1, remains unverified against the DNA. CDR1 KGHDR and CDR2 SFDVKD come from the germline V gene. 12 amino acids form the CDR3, both terminal residues included. Here the CDR3 reads CATSDEDREPFT.

V gene TRBV19 combines with J gene TRBJ1-4, with a tentative D call TRBD1 (5 bases). This CDR3 comprises 17 residues. V shed 5 bases and J shed 3 bases, with 19 bases lying between them. Germline CDR1 is LNHDA and CDR2 is SQIVND (reference sequence). CDR3 protein: CASSPPPSGGANEKLFF. CDR3 nucleotide sequence: TGTGCCAGTAGTCCCCCTCCATCTGGAGGGGCTAATGAAAAACTGTTTTTT.

This chain links TRBV2 with TRBJ2-3; 7 bases are shared with TRBD1. The germline CDR1 and CDR2 sequences are SNHLY and FYNNEI. J gave up 4 bases and V 6 bases, and 7 bases lay outside the gene matches. CDR3 length: 14 amino acids. The CDR3 reads CASSLQGVADTQYF. The CDR3 DNA follows: TGTGCCAGCAGCTTGCAGGGGGTGGCAGATACGCAGTATTTT.

This clonotype was observed a few times. This chain joins TRBV6-5 and TRBJ2-5; no clear D. The germline CDR1 and CDR2 sequences are MNHEY and SVGAGI. V lost 0 bases to trimming and J lost 3 bases, with 14 bases between them. This CDR3 is built from 16 residues. Here the CDR3 reads CASSYSRLSLKETQYF. The CDR3, as DNA: TGTGCCAGCAGTTACTCTCGGCTTAGCTTAAAAGAGACCCAGTACTTC.

As for this clonotype: This clone may be a read error of a much larger clone one base away. The chain recombines TRBV7-2 with TRBJ2-3, with D possibly being TRBD1 (6 bases). The J call may be incorrect, as the DNA end agrees better with TRBJ1-5. The germline CDR1 and CDR2 sequences are SGHTA and FQGNSA. The CDR3 is made up of 15 amino acids. In DNA form, the CDR3 reads TGTGCCAGCAGCTTAGGGCGGGGGGGCACAGATACGCAGCATTTT. It yields the protein CASSLGRGGTDTQHF.

The table lists this clonotype with many counts. This rearrangement joins TRBV7-2 to TRBJ1-1; TRBD1 matches at 10 bases. This CDR3 contains 14 residues. The junction had 9 bases not matched to a gene; V was cut back by 6 bases and J by 8 bases. Germline V gene lookup returns CDR1 SGHTA and CDR2 FQGNSA. CDR3 in DNA: TGTGCCAGCAGGTTACCGGGACAGGGGCCAGAAGCTTTCTTT. It encodes CASRLPGQGPEAFF.

This chain uses TRBV20-1 with TRBJ1-2, with D hard to call. Trimming pared 4 bases from V and 7 bases from J, leaving 16 bases between. The V gene's germline CDR1 is DFQATT and CDR2 SNEGSKA (reference sequence). CDR3 size: 13 residues. CDR3 nucleotide sequence: TGCAGTGCTACCCCGGGCAGTGAAAGTGGCTACACCTTC. Residues: CSATPGSESGYTF.

This clonotype was seen a handful of times. The chain uses TRBV5-1 and TRBJ1-3; D gene ambiguous. The CDR3 has 14 residues. Between the trimmed V and J ends, which lost 4 bases and 0 bases, there was a span of 8 bases. Germline CDR1 SGHRS, CDR2 YFSETQ. CDR3 sequence reads: CASSVQSSGNTIYF. CDR3 bases: TGCGCCAGCAGCGTACAGAGCTCTGGAAACACCATATATTTT.

The chain employs TRBV25-1 and TRBJ1-5; perhaps TRBD1 as D (5 bases). Trimming stripped 6 bases from V and 5 bases from J, with 14 bases between. Per germline, CDR1 MGHDK and CDR2 SYGVNS. CDR3 length equals 14 residues. The CDR3 loop is CASSPGNRDQPQHF. The CDR3 DNA reads TGTGCCAGCAGCCCAGGGAATCGAGATCAGCCCCAGCATTTT.

This clonotype was recorded a few times. The CDR3 nucleotides are TGTGCCAGCAGATCTGGGGTTTCACCCCTCCACTTT. Its translation is CASRSGVSPLHF. The gene calls are TRBV7-9 and TRBJ1-6; D remains ambiguous. CDR1 is SEHNR, CDR2 FQNEAQ, per germline (reference sequence). V was trimmed by 6 bases and J by 9 bases, leaving 9 bases between them. The CDR3 has 12 residues.

About this clonotype itself: This may stem from a read error, because a much larger clone lies one nucleotide away. This chain connects TRBV14 to TRBJ1-2; D perhaps matches TRBD1 (5 bases). CDR1 and CDR2 (germline): SGHDN, FVKESK. This CDR3 is built from 14 residues. Here the CDR3 reads CASTDSGRGDGYTF. DNA for the CDR3: TGCGCCAGCACTGACTCGGGACGGGGAGATGGCTACACCTTC.

Comment on this clonotype: Just one base apart from a much larger clone, this may be a read error. V and J are TRBV7-9 and TRBJ1-1; D might be TRBD1 (5 bases). The CDR3 runs 12 residues. The V gene's germline CDR1 is SEHNR and CDR2 FQNEAQ (reference sequence). The CDR3 loop reads CASSFGDEAASF. CDR3 sequence (DNA): TGTGCCAGCAGCTTTGGGGACGAGGCAGCTTCCTTT. Looking up the rest from reference TRBV7-9 and TRBJ1-1 gives the full variable domain: DTGVSQNPRHKITKRGQNVTFRCDPISEHNRLYWYRQTLGQGPEFLTYFQNEAQLEKSRLLSDRFSAERPKGSFSTLEIQRTEQGDSAMYLCASSFGDEAASFGQGTRLTVV.

This clonotype has ten or more counts. The chain joins TRBV20-1 to TRBJ1-5, with 9 bases matching TRBD1. The CDR3 runs to 16 residues. Per the germline V gene, CDR1 is DFQATT and CDR2 is SNEGSKA (reference sequence). J gave up 4 bases and V 5 bases, and 12 bases lay outside the gene matches. The DNA for the CDR3 is TGCAGTGCTGCAAGCCCGACAGGGGGTGGTAATCAGCCCCAGCATTTT. Its translation: CSAASPTGGGNQPQHF.

The V gene is TRBV30, the J gene TRBJ1-3, with D hard to call. The V end lost 0 bases, the J end lost 0 bases, and 9 bases lay between the germline ends. Per the germline V gene, CDR1 is GTSNPN and CDR2 is SVGIG (reference sequence). This CDR3 comprises 15 residues. For the CDR3, the DNA is TGTGCCTGGAGTGTACCTAGCAGCTCTGGAAACACCATATATTTT. It encodes CAWSVPSSSGNTIYF.

This clonotype was picked up one time. This may come from a read error, since a much larger clone is one base off. V and J are TRBV2 and TRBJ2-3; weak D call: TRBD2 (5 bases). Trimming took off 3 bases at V and 5 bases at J, with 12 bases between the two ends. Per germline, CDR1 SNHLY and CDR2 FYNNEI. This CDR3 has 14 residues. CDR3 sequence reads: CASSERLAGDTQYF. In DNA, the CDR3 is TGTGCCAGCAGTGAGAGGCTAGCTGGAGATACGCAGTATTTT.

This clonotype was counted once. The chain employs TRBV3-1 and TRBJ1-2; D is undetermined. V was clipped by 2 bases and J by 7 bases, with 14 bases between them. Germline V CDR1 and CDR2: LGHDT, YNNKEL (reference sequence). The CDR3 sequence is 14 residues long. CDR3 region: CASSQNLRLAGYTF. CDR3 coding DNA: TGTGCCAGCAGCCAAAATCTCAGACTCGCTGGCTACACCTTC.

The J gene is TRBJ1-1, the V gene TRBV29-1; a possible D gene is TRBD1 (6 bases). The CDR3 loop spans 12 amino acids. CDR1 SQVTM and CDR2 ANQGSEA come from the germline V gene. V was cut by 4 bases and J by 1 base, with 7 bases left in between. The CDR3: CSVAGANTEAFF. CDR3 DNA sequence: TGCAGCGTTGCAGGGGCGAACACTGAAGCTTTCTTT.

The V call is TRBV20-1, the J call TRBJ2-7, with D perhaps matching TRBD2 (7 bases). Trimming took off 2 bases at V and 5 bases at J, with 16 bases between the two ends. Germline V gene data show CDR1 as DFQATT and CDR2 as SNEGSKA (reference sequence). The CDR3 runs to 14 residues. CDR3 sequence: CSARPGGRFDEQYF. CDR3 nucleotide sequence: TGCAGTGCTAGACCCGGGGGGCGATTTGACGAGCAGTACTTC.

Ten or more counts support this clonotype. V is TRBV10-3 and J is TRBJ2-7; the D gene is possibly TRBD2 (6 bases). The V and J ends lost 10 bases and 3 bases respectively, with 19 bases between them. CDR1 and CDR2 (germline): ENHRY, SYGVKD. This CDR3 has 14 residues. The CDR3 region has the DNA TGTGCCACCGCGGACTACCAATTCCGCTACGAGCAGTACTTC. Translation gives CATADYQFRYEQYF.